Below are 32 T cell receptor beta chains sequenced from a single sample in a study of T cell repertoires in cytomegalovirus infection (dated by TCRdb to between 2017 and 2020). No antigens are known for them. The label giving this sample's treatment or condition can be read as: in vitro stimulation with specific CMV peptide epitopes to enrich CMV-specific T cells. This sample was sequenced with an Illumina HiSeq 1500. The public reads were run again by TCRdb, first through fastp at Q25 and then through MiXCR, and only productive beta chains were kept. Each entry is one CDR3 protein sequence, shown with its most common DNA and genes. The sample table holds around 300,000 distinct CDR3 sequences, of which less than 25% were seen once. 15% to 20% of the sample comes from the top ten. This specimen consisted of cultured PBMCs, obtained from culture after CMV antigen stimulation. Receptors originate from a human donor in good health (CMV status not recorded). Some clones in this sample may be carry-over from other donors' samples.

This clonotype has a count of ten or more. The rearrangement uses TRBV4-1 and TRBJ2-1, with a possible D match to TRBD1 (5 bases). Germline V CDR1 and CDR2: MGHRA, YSYEKL. The length of the CDR3 is 14 residues. The V end lost 7 bases, the J end lost 8 bases, and 18 bases lay between the germline ends. The DNA of the CDR3 is TGCGCCAGCAAAGGGGTCATAGGGATCGATGAGCAGTTCTTC. Protein sequence: CASKGVIGIDEQFF.

This clonotype was detected many times. The V gene is TRBV7-2, the J gene TRBJ1-5; 11 positions agree with TRBD1. Per germline, CDR1 SGHTA and CDR2 FQGNSA. The CDR3 is 14 residues long. V dropped 5 bases and J dropped 6; count of bases not matched to a gene: 3. The CDR3 here is CASSAGQGGQPQHF. CDR3 sequence (DNA): TGTGCCAGCAGCGCGGGACAGGGGGGTCAGCCCCAGCATTTT. The full variable domain, completed using reference TRBV7-2 and TRBJ1-5, is GAGVSQSPSNKVTEKGKDVELRCDPISGHTALYWYRQSLGQGLEFLIYFQGNSAPDKSGLPSDRFSAERTGGSVSTLTIQRTQQEDSAVYLCASSAGQGGQPQHFGDGTRLSIL.

This clonotype was observed a few times. The gene calls are TRBV12-3 or TRBV12-4 and TRBJ2-5; 15 bases are shared with TRBD2. This CDR3 has 19 residues. The V and J ends lost 2 bases and 2 bases, in that order; junction bases with no gene match: 9. The CDR3 DNA reads TGTGCCAGCAGTTTATCCCCGGGACTAGCGGGAGGTGGGCAAGAGACCCAGTACTTC. This sequence encodes CASSLSPGLAGGGQETQYF.

The V and J genes are TRBV7-6 and TRBJ2-1; TRBD2 matches 7 bases. The junction had 8 bases not matched to a gene; V was cut back by 5 bases and J by 7 bases. CDR1 and CDR2 (germline): SGHVS, FNYEAQ. The CDR3 is made up of 14 amino acids. This chain's CDR3 is CASSVGGPRNEQFF. The CDR3 nucleotides are TGTGCCAGCAGCGTGGGAGGGCCAAGGAATGAGCAGTTCTTC.

In this sample, this clonotype turned up many times. The chain has TRBV11-1 and TRBJ1-2, with D possibly matching TRBD1 (5 bases). Germline V gene lookup returns CDR1 SGHAT and CDR2 FQDESV (reference sequence). Between the trimmed V and J ends, which lost 5 bases and 2 bases, there was a span of 9 bases. The CDR3 contains 13 residues. The CDR3 DNA is TGTGCCAGCAGCCGACAGCCGAACTATGGCTACACCTTC. The encoded protein is CASSRQPNYGYTF.

This clonotype was counted only a few times. This sequence joins TRBV5-4 and TRBJ2-1; no firm D call. The CDR3 has 12 amino acids. Germline loops: CDR1 SGHNT, CDR2 YYREEE (reference sequence). V dropped 4 bases and J dropped 7 bases, with 9 bases sitting between them. In DNA form, the CDR3 reads TGTGCCAGCAGCGCGACCTTGAATGAGCAGTTCTTC. It encodes CASSATLNEQFF.

This chain connects TRBV15 to TRBJ2-2; D is unresolved. Trimming shortened V by 0 bases and J by 4 bases, and 21 bases separated the two germline ends. The CDR3 is made up of 19 amino acids. Germline values: CDR1 LNHNV, CDR2 YYDKDF (reference sequence). The CDR3 DNA sequence: TGTGCCACCAGCAGAGATACCGCCCGGACGGCCCGTGGCACCGGGGAGCTGTTTTTT. Protein product: CATSRDTARTARGTGELFF.

CDR3 DNA: TGCGCCAGCAGCCAAGTCCCAGGGTTCTCTCATAACTATGGCTACACCTTC. It specifies CASSQVPGFSHNYGYTF. This sequence joins TRBV4-3 and TRBJ1-2; possible D gene TRBD1, 5 bases. Germline CDR1 reads LGHNA; CDR2 reads YSLEER. V dropped 1 base and J dropped 1 base, with 16 bases sitting between them. The CDR3 extends over 17 amino acids.

The chain links TRBV29-1 to TRBJ2-2, with D hard to call. The germline V and J ends were trimmed by 0 bases and 6 bases, with 5 bases remaining between them. The CDR3 sequence is 12 residues long. Germline assignment: CDR1 SQVTM and CDR2 ANQGSEA. The CDR3 nucleotides are TGCAGCGTTGAAGATGAGGCCGGGGAGCTGTTTTTT. Translated, it gives CSVEDEAGELFF.

In its sample, this clonotype was seen a few times. The rearrangement joins TRBV10-3 to TRBJ2-2, with 8 bases matching TRBD2. The CDR3 has 16 amino acids. The germline V gene has CDR1 ENHRY and CDR2 SYGVKD. With V trimmed by 6 bases and J by 3 bases, 9 bases remained unmatched. The CDR3 is CAIRASGSSDTGELFF. CDR3 DNA: TGTGCCATCAGAGCAAGCGGGAGTTCGGACACCGGGGAGCTGTTTTTT.

This clonotype was picked up a small number of times. The rearrangement joins TRBV30 to TRBJ2-4; 8 nucleotides line up with TRBD2. Germline trimming cut 1 base from V and 1 base from J; bases unmatched to any gene: 3. From germline, CDR1 is GTSNPN and CDR2 SVGIG (reference sequence). The CDR3 is made up of 15 amino acids. The DNA of the CDR3 is TGTGCCTGGAGTGGGGAGCGGGAGGCCAAAAACATTCAGTACTTC. It codes for CAWSGEREAKNIQYF.

This clonotype was detected ten times or more. The chain employs TRBV7-2 and TRBJ1-1; 12 nucleotides agree with TRBD1. This CDR3 has 14 amino acids. Trimming at V came to 6 bases and at J to 9 bases, leaving 8 bases not matched to a gene. Germline assignment: CDR1 SGHTA and CDR2 FQGNSA. The CDR3 protein is CASSRPGQGAQAFF. The CDR3 region has the DNA TGTGCCAGCAGTCGTCCGGGACAGGGGGCTCAAGCTTTCTTT.

The V and J genes are TRBV6-5 and TRBJ1-1; tentative D call: TRBD1 (6 bases). CDR3 length: 13 amino acids. With 5 bases removed from V and 6 bases from J, the gap between germline ends came to 13 bases. Germline loops: CDR1 MNHEY, CDR2 SVGAGI. The CDR3 is CASSTTGKAEAFF. The CDR3 coding sequence is TGTGCCAGCAGTACTACAGGGAAAGCTGAAGCTTTCTTT.

In its sample, this clonotype was seen a few times. CDR3 DNA sequence: TGCGCCAGCAGCCAAGATCCGACTAGCGGGTACTCTGGGGCCAACGTCCTGACTTTC. Its protein product is CASSQDPTSGYSGANVLTF. The chain links TRBV4-3 to TRBJ2-6; 10 bases fit TRBD2. CDR3 size: 19 residues. Per the germline V gene, CDR1 is LGHNA and CDR2 is YSLEER. With V trimmed by 0 bases and J by 0 bases, 5 bases remained unmatched.

This clonotype was detected ten times or more. The chain uses TRBV7-6 and TRBJ2-3; TRBD1 matches at 7 bases. CDR1 and CDR2 (germline): SGHVS, FNYEAQ. V trimming: 4 bases; J trimming: 0 bases; junction bases outside the gene matches: 4. The CDR3 covers 15 residues. The CDR3 nucleotides read TGTGCCAGCAGCTACAGGGACAGTAGCACAGATACGCAGTATTTT. Translating gives CASSYRDSSTDTQYF.

In its sample, this clonotype was seen many times. V usage is TRBV12-3 or TRBV12-4 and J usage is TRBJ2-5, with TRBD2 matching 12 bases. Trimming took 1 base from V and 4 from J; bases not matched to a gene: 16. The CDR3 covers 20 residues. CDR3 sequence: CASSLETSGSFTPWGETQYF. DNA of the CDR3: TGTGCCAGCAGTTTAGAGACTAGCGGGAGCTTTACCCCATGGGGAGAGACCCAGTACTTC.

J is TRBJ2-7 and V is TRBV4-2; 13 bases fit TRBD2. CDR3 size: 17 residues. CDR1 is LGHNA and CDR2 is YNFKEQ in the germline V gene. J was trimmed by 2 bases and V by 4 bases; bases with no gene match: 8. CDR3 bases: TGTGCCAGCAGCCTCGGGACTAGCGGGACGGGAGCCTACGAGCAGTACTTC. Its translation: CASSLGTSGTGAYEQYF.

A few counts support this clonotype. The genes are TRBV6-8 and TRBJ2-4; D perhaps matches TRBD2 (6 bases). Germline CDR1 MNHGY, CDR2 SAAAGT. With 0 bases removed from V and 1 base from J, the gap between germline ends came to 10 bases. The CDR3 runs to 16 residues. Written as DNA, the CDR3 is TGTGCCAGCAGTTACTCGGCGGGACTGGCCAAAAACATTCAGTACTTC. It yields the protein CASSYSAGLAKNIQYF.

The chain is built from TRBV20-1 and TRBJ1-2; D not certain. Trimming took off 4 bases at V and 1 base at J, with 4 bases between the two ends. CDR1 and CDR2 (germline): DFQATT, SNEGSKA (reference sequence). The CDR3 consists of 11 residues. CDR3 amino acids: CSATVNYGYTF. CDR3 sequence (DNA): TGCAGTGCTACGGTTAACTATGGCTACACCTTC.

This rearrangement joins TRBV19 to TRBJ1-5; no definite D call. This CDR3 comprises 14 residues. V was cut by 6 bases and J by 4 bases, with 13 bases left in between. Germline loops: CDR1 LNHDA, CDR2 SQIVND (reference sequence). The CDR3 loop is CASSRGALNQPQHF. CDR3 bases: TGTGCCAGTAGCCGGGGTGCCTTGAATCAGCCCCAGCATTTT.

A few counts support this clonotype. This chain joins TRBV7-9 and TRBJ1-5; D not resolved. V was trimmed by 3 bases and J by 0 bases, leaving 6 bases between them. This CDR3 region has 14 residues. CDR1 is SEHNR and CDR2 is FQNEAQ in the germline V gene (reference sequence). This CDR3 reads CASSFTDSNQPQHF. CDR3 DNA sequence: TGTGCCAGCAGCTTCACGGATAGCAATCAGCCCCAGCATTTT.

This clonotype showed up just a few times. V is TRBV6-5 and J is TRBJ2-2, with TRBD1 identical over 8 bases. The germline V gene encodes CDR1 MNHEY and CDR2 SVGAGI. V lost 6 bases to trimming and J lost 7 bases; unmatched junction nucleotides: 7. This CDR3 has 14 amino acids. The CDR3 loop reads CASRGRGLSGELFF. DNA for the CDR3: TGTGCCAGCAGGGGCAGGGGGCTAAGCGGGGAGCTGTTTTTT.

The chain uses TRBV6-2 or TRBV6-3 and TRBJ2-1; D might be TRBD2 (6 bases). CDR3 length: 14 residues. Germline-derived CDR1 and CDR2 are MNHEY and SVGEGT. Trimming removed 6 bases from V and 1 base from J, with 10 bases in between. This CDR3 reads CASSPGGSYNEQFF. The CDR3 DNA is TGTGCCAGCAGCCCTGGGGGGTCCTACAATGAGCAGTTCTTC.

V and J are TRBV5-6 and TRBJ2-7; 7 bases match TRBD1. Germline assignment: CDR1 SGHDT and CDR2 YYEEEE. CDR3 length equals 14 residues. Trimming removed 4 bases from V and 10 bases from J; junction bases left unmatched: 14. Written as DNA, the CDR3 is TGTGCCAGCAGCCTACGACAGGGTCTAGGGTCCCAGTACTTC. This translates into CASSLRQGLGSQYF.

This clonotype has at least ten counts. The chain links TRBV7-2 to TRBJ2-7; 8 nucleotides match TRBD1. V shed 6 bases and J 9 bases; nucleotides not matched to a gene: 13. CDR3 length equals 14 residues. The germline V gene has CDR1 SGHTA and CDR2 FQGNSA. This chain's CDR3 is CASRPTGTGGAQYF. CDR3 bases: TGTGCCAGCAGACCCACCGGGACAGGCGGCGCGCAGTACTTC.

This clonotype came up a few times. The rearrangement links TRBV20-1 to TRBJ1-5; D is possibly TRBD1 (6 bases). The V end lost 8 bases, the J end lost 4 bases, and 18 bases lay between the germline ends. This CDR3 region has 14 residues. In germline, CDR1 is DFQATT, CDR2 SNEGSKA (reference sequence). The CDR3 region has the DNA TGCAGTTCAGTGACAGGTATTGGGAATCAGCCCCAGCATTTT. Translating gives CSSVTGIGNQPQHF.

The chain couples TRBV12-3 or TRBV12-4 to TRBJ1-2; D might be TRBD1 (5 bases). The CDR3 length is 13 residues. Trimming removed 6 bases from V and 9 bases from J, with 17 bases in between. The CDR3 here is CASSNMGQGRYTF. For the CDR3, the DNA is TGTGCCAGCAGCAACATGGGGCAGGGTCGCTACACCTTC.

This clonotype has ten or more counts. V is TRBV7-3 and J is TRBJ2-1, with 9 bases identical to TRBD2. Germline V gene data show CDR1 as SGHTA and CDR2 as FQGTGA. The CDR3 sequence is 16 residues long. Trimming took 5 bases from V and 4 from J; bases not matched to a gene: 9. CDR3 nucleotides: TGTGCCAGCAGCGTTAGCGGGGGCGCCTTATACAATGAGCAGTTCTTC. It translates to CASSVSGGALYNEQFF.

This clonotype was seen a handful of times. The chain is built from TRBV12-3 or TRBV12-4 and TRBJ2-5, with unresolved D. This CDR3 is built from 12 residues. V lost 2 bases, J lost 4 bases, and 5 bases lay in between. The CDR3 DNA sequence: TGTGCCAGCAGTTTAATGGGAGAGACCCAGTACTTC. Amino acids: CASSLMGETQYF.

The chain recombines TRBV6-1 with TRBJ1-5; D remains ambiguous. V was cut by 2 bases and J by 7 bases, with 9 bases left in between. CDR3 length equals 13 residues. Germline V gene sequence: CDR1 MNHNS, CDR2 SASEGT. The CDR3 loop reads CASSETAVQPQHF. CDR3 bases: TGTGCCAGCAGTGAAACAGCCGTCCAGCCCCAGCATTTT.

This clonotype was found a few times. The genes are TRBV12-5 and TRBJ2-5; 7 bases are a match to TRBD2. The V gene end was trimmed by 5 bases and the J gene end by 4 bases; junction bases not matched to a gene: 10. The CDR3 has 15 amino acids. The germline CDR1 and CDR2 sequences are LGHNT and FRNRAP. This CDR3 reads CASGPCCGGGETQYF. As DNA, the CDR3 is TGTGCTAGTGGTCCTTGTTGCGGCGGGGGAGAGACCCAGTACTTC.

This clonotype was picked up one time. The gene calls are TRBV19 and TRBJ2-1; D gene uncertain. The germline CDR1 and CDR2 sequences are LNHDA and SQIVND (reference sequence). CDR3 length equals 12 residues. Trimming pared 5 bases from V and 9 bases from J, leaving 11 bases between. The CDR3 reads CASSYSVGEQFF. As DNA, the CDR3 is TGTGCCAGTAGTTATTCTGTTGGTGAGCAGTTCTTC.